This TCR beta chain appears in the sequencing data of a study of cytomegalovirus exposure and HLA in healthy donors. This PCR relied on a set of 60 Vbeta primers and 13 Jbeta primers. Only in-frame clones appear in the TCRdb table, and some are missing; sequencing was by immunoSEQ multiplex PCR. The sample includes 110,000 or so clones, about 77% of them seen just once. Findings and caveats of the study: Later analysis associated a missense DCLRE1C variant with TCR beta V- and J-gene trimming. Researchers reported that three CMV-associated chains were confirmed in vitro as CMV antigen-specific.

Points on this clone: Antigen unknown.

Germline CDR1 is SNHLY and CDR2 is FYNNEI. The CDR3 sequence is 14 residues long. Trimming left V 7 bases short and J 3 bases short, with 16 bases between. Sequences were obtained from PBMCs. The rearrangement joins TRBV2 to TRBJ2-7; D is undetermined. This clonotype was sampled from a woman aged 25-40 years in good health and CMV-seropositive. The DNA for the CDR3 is TGTGCCAGCATGACATTGGCAGACGGCTACGAGCAGTACTTC. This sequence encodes CASMTLADGYEQYF.